This is a list of T cell receptor beta chains from one sample in a study of T cell repertoires in cytomegalovirus infection. MiXCR, applied by TCRdb to the reads, yields one record per CDR3 protein. The sample lists 510,000 or so distinct CDR3 sequences, about 26% occurring once. Sequencing used PBMCs. Receptor source: a human donor in good health (CMV status not recorded). Some clones in this sample may be carry-over from other donors' samples. The CDR3 runs from the conserved cysteine through the conserved F or W. Each record gives: D gene, V gene, J gene, clone size, CDR3 DNA, CDR3 protein. The D gene is left open where the match is weak. Not all rows give a size; the values are once, few, many and, for expanded clones, a class.

>TRBD2|TRBV6-1|TRBJ2-3|few
TGTGCCAGCAGTGAGAGACCGCGGGAGGGGGTAGATACGCAGTATTTT
CASSERPREGVDTQYF
>-|TRBV6-6|TRBJ2-7|-
TGTGCCAGCAGTTACTCGAGACTTACCTACGAGCAGTACTTC
CASSYSRLTYEQYF
>-|TRBV7-2|TRBJ1-1|many
TGTGCCAGCATCCAAGACAGACTGAACACTGAAGCTTTCTTT
CASIQDRLNTEAFF
>TRBD1|TRBV7-6|TRBJ2-1|-
TGTGCCAGCAGCGTCCCCCCCGGACAGGGGTCCAATGAGCAGTTCTTC
CASSVPPGQGSNEQFF
>-|TRBV29-1|TRBJ1-2|-
TGCAGCGTTGAAGATCGTCCAGGCTATGGCTACACCTTC
CSVEDRPGYGYTF
>-|TRBV3-1|TRBJ1-2|-
TGTGCCAGCAGCCAAGGTAGAGGGGTGAACGGCTACACCTTC
CASSQGRGVNGYTF
>TRBD1|TRBV7-9|TRBJ1-1|few
TGTGCCAGCAGCTTAAGGGGGCAGGACACTGAAGCTTTCTTT
CASSLRGQDTEAFF
>-|TRBV6-2/TRBV6-3|TRBJ1-5|-
TGTGCCAGCAGCTACTCGAGGCCCGCCGCCCATCAGCCCCAGCATTTT
CASSYSRPAAHQPQHF
>TRBD1|TRBV12-5|TRBJ2-1|-
TGTGCTAGTGGTTCAGGACAGGGCTACAATGAGCAGTTCTTC
CASGSGQGYNEQFF
>TRBD2|TRBV5-1|TRBJ2-1|few
TGCGCCAGCAGCCCCTGGACTAGTCCCCGGGTGCTAGCGGGAGGGGTCAATGAGCAGTTCTTC
CASSPWTSPRVLAGGVNEQFF
>TRBD2|TRBV12-3/TRBV12-4|TRBJ2-1|-
TGTGCCAGCAGTGGCCTTAGCGGGACTAGCGGGAGGGGGTTGCAGTTCTTC
CASSGLSGTSGRGLQFF
>-|TRBV7-9|TRBJ2-5|few
TGTGCCAGCTCAGCCGGGCCGAACGGAGGAAAAGAGACCCAGTACTTC
CASSAGPNGGKETQYF
>-|TRBV29-1|TRBJ1-3|-
TGCAGCGTTGAAGGGGACCCGCTCGGAAACACCATATATTTT
CSVEGDPLGNTIYF
>-|TRBV28|TRBJ1-1|few
TGTGCCAGCAGCCCCCGGGGGGCAGGGAAGGACACTGAAGCTTTCTTT
CASSPRGAGKDTEAFF
>-|TRBV20-1|TRBJ1-4|-
TGCAGTGCCCCAAACCAGGGGACAACTAATGAAAAACTGTTTTTT
CSAPNQGTTNEKLFF
>-|TRBV5-1|TRBJ1-1|few
TGCGCCAGCAGCTTGGATATGGGGAGGAGCACTGAAGCTTTCTTT
CASSLDMGRSTEAFF
>TRBD2|TRBV7-8|TRBJ2-7|-
TGTGCCAGCAGCTTAGGGGGGTCAACTAGCGGGAGGGCCTACGAGCAGTACTTC
CASSLGGSTSGRAYEQYF
>-|TRBV20-1|TRBJ2-3|-
TGCAGTGCTAGGGACTACACCGGGTCTGCAAACACAGATACGCAGTATTTT
CSARDYTGSANTDTQYF
>-|TRBV15|TRBJ1-1|-
TGTGCCACCAGCAGAGATCCCGGGACAAACACTGAAGCTTTCTTT
CATSRDPGTNTEAFF
>-|TRBV18|TRBJ2-2|-
TGTGCCAGCTCACCAGGTCAGGGACACGTGAACACCGGGGAGCTGTTTTTT
CASSPGQGHVNTGELFF
>-|TRBV11-3|TRBJ2-2|-
TGTGCCAGCAGCTTAACGCCCACCGGGGAGCTGTTTTTT
CASSLTPTGELFF
>-|TRBV5-1|TRBJ2-3|-
TGCGCCAGCAGCCCACCGACTAGTTCAGGCGATACGCAGTATTTT
CASSPPTSSGDTQYF
>-|TRBV24-1|TRBJ1-2|-
TGTGCCACCAGTGATTGGCGGGGGGGCAACGCTAACTATGGCTACACCTTC
CATSDWRGGNANYGYTF
>TRBD2|TRBV12-3/TRBV12-4|TRBJ2-2|-
TGTGCCAGCAGTCTAGCGGTTCGGGGCACCGGGGAGCTGTTTTTT
CASSLAVRGTGELFF
>-|TRBV12-3/TRBV12-4|TRBJ2-1|many
TGTGCCAGCAGACCAGACGGTGAAAATGAGCAGTTCTTC
CASRPDGENEQFF
>-|TRBV10-2|TRBJ2-3|-
TGCGCCAGCAGTGAGCCAGGAATGCCCACAGATACGCAGTATTTT
CASSEPGMPTDTQYF
>TRBD1|TRBV25-1|TRBJ1-2|few
TGTGCCAGCAGTGAACGGGACAGAGGCTACACCTTC
CASSERDRGYTF
>TRBD2|TRBV18|TRBJ2-1|-
TGTGCCAGCTCACCATTAGCGGGAGGGAGCGATGAGCAGTTCTTC
CASSPLAGGSDEQFF
>-|TRBV12-3/TRBV12-4|TRBJ1-5|-
TGTGCCAGCAGCCTACCCCTAGGGGGAATTAGGCAGCCCCAGCATTTT
CASSLPLGGIRQPQHF
>TRBD1|TRBV10-2|TRBJ1-1|-
TGCGCCAGCAGTGAGGTGGGAACAGGGGCTGAAGCTTTCTTT
CASSEVGTGAEAFF
>-|TRBV12-5|TRBJ1-1|few
TGTGCTAGTGGTTTGGTAGATCAGGGCACTGAAGCTTTCTTT
CASGLVDQGTEAFF
>TRBD2|TRBV6-5|TRBJ2-7|few
TGTGCCAGCAAGCCTAGCGGGAACTCCTACGAGCAGTACTTC
CASKPSGNSYEQYF
>-|TRBV18|TRBJ1-1|once
TGTGCCAGCTCACCACCGACCAGAGGGGCGGGCACTGAAGCTTTCTTT
CASSPPTRGAGTEAFF
>-|TRBV27|TRBJ2-7|-
TGTGCCAGCAGCGACTCTATGCAGACCTACGAGCAGTACTTC
CASSDSMQTYEQYF
>-|TRBV6-5|TRBJ2-2|once
TGTGCCAGCAGCCCATGGGGGGGCGTAGGCACCGGGGAGCTGTTTTTT
CASSPWGGVGTGELFF
>TRBD1|TRBV7-9|TRBJ1-2|few
TGTGCCAGCAGCCAAGACAGGGGGCATGGCTATGGCTACACCTTC
CASSQDRGHGYGYTF
>-|TRBV6-1|TRBJ2-4|few
TGTGCCAGCAGTGAAACTCTGGCTAGCCTGAACATTCAGTACTTC
CASSETLASLNIQYF
>-|TRBV6-2/TRBV6-3|TRBJ2-5|few
TGTGCCAGCAGCCTCCCCATGGAGGGGGTATCCCAAGAGACCCAGTACTTC
CASSLPMEGVSQETQYF
>TRBD1|TRBV29-1|TRBJ1-1|many
TGCAGCGTTGAAACTCAGACAGGGTGGTCTGAAGCTTTCTTT
CSVETQTGWSEAFF
>TRBD2|TRBV19|TRBJ2-5|few
TGTGCCAGTAGTCGACTAGCGGGAGGGGGTTCCGGGACCCAGTACTTC
CASSRLAGGGSGTQYF
>-|TRBV7-2|TRBJ2-3|-
TGTGCCAGCAGCGAGAGAGCCGCAGGGGGGATTTTCACAGATACGCAGTATTTT
CASSERAAGGIFTDTQYF
>-|TRBV29-1|TRBJ2-1|few
TGCAGCGTTGAAGATTTCCGGGAGAGAGGCTACAATGAGCAGTTCTTC
CSVEDFRERGYNEQFF
>TRBD2|TRBV10-3|TRBJ2-7|many
TGTGCCATCAGTGGACTAGCGGGGGCTGAGCAGTACTTC
CAISGLAGAEQYF
>TRBD1|TRBV4-1|TRBJ1-6|few
TGCGCCAGCAGCCAAGCCTCGGACAGGAGAAATTCACCCCTCCACTTT
CASSQASDRRNSPLHF
>TRBD1|TRBV28|TRBJ2-5|-
TGTGCCAGCAGTACGGGACAGTCGGGGGAGACCCAGTACTTC
CASSTGQSGETQYF
>TRBD1|TRBV7-8|TRBJ1-1|many
TGTGCCAGCAGCCGCGCCGGACAGGAGGCTTTCTTT
CASSRAGQEAFF
>TRBD1|TRBV25-1|TRBJ1-1|few
TGTGCCAGCAGTTCCCATGGACAGGGGGCATGGAACACTGAAGCTTTCTTT
CASSSHGQGAWNTEAFF
>-|TRBV29-1|TRBJ2-5|-
TGCAGCGTTGGAGGGGGGCAAGAGACCCAGTACTTC
CSVGGGQETQYF
>-|TRBV7-3|TRBJ2-1|many
TGTGCCAGCAGCGCACGGACTTCCTCCAATGAGCAGTTCTTC
CASSARTSSNEQFF
>-|TRBV28|TRBJ2-5|-
TGTGCCAACAACCGGGACGGATACCAAGAGACCCAGTACTTC
CANNRDGYQETQYF
>TRBD1|TRBV9|TRBJ2-3|-
TGTGCCAGCAGGGGGACAGGCACAGATACGCAGTATTTT
CASRGTGTDTQYF
>-|TRBV6-2/TRBV6-3|TRBJ1-5|-
TGTGCCAGCAGTCAGTACAGGAATAGCAATCAGCCCCAGCATTTT
CASSQYRNSNQPQHF
>TRBD1|TRBV28|TRBJ2-2|-
TGTGCCAGCACCGGGGGGACAGGGTTCCGGGAGCTGTTTTTT
CASTGGTGFRELFF
>TRBD2|TRBV7-2|TRBJ2-3|few
TGTGCCAGCAGCTTATCGGGACTAGCGGGAGTCGATACGCAGTATTTT
CASSLSGLAGVDTQYF
>-|TRBV7-3|TRBJ2-6|-
TGTGCCAGCAGCCCACACGTCTCTGGGGCCAACGTCCTGACTTTC
CASSPHVSGANVLTF
>-|TRBV7-2|TRBJ2-5|many
TGTGCCAGCAGCTTAGGGGGGGACAGTCTTATAACCCAGTACTTC
CASSLGGDSLITQYF
>-|TRBV7-2|TRBJ2-1|few
TGTGCCAGCAGCTTTATAGGACAGCGTCATGAGCAGTTCTTC
CASSFIGQRHEQFF
>-|TRBV11-3|TRBJ2-2|-
TGTGCCAGCGGCCGGGGTGGGACATCCTCCACCGGGGAGCTGTTTTTT
CASGRGGTSSTGELFF
>TRBD2|TRBV7-2|TRBJ2-7|-
TGTGCCAGCAGCTTAACTAGCGGGAGTCGTCGTGAGCAGTACTTC
CASSLTSGSRREQYF